What follows is one TCR beta chain and its context. Germline and junction disagree at one end, which may indicate a read error. The record originates from a study of technical replicates of blood from a few donors. This CDR3 region has 12 residues. The germline V gene encodes CDR1 SNHLY and CDR2 FYNNEI. The assay was immunoSEQ multiplex PCR, and TCRdb's table has in-frame clones only and misses some. The profile shows 10,000 to 15,000 clones, roughly 95% of them singletons. The origin of this receptor is a human donor in good health. This chain joins TRBV2 and TRBJ2-1, with 9 positions matching TRBD1. The sample comprised PBMCs. The CDR3 region is CASRYGGQGRLF. CDR3 sequence (DNA): TGTGCCAGCAGGTACGGGGGACAGGGTAGACTCTTC.